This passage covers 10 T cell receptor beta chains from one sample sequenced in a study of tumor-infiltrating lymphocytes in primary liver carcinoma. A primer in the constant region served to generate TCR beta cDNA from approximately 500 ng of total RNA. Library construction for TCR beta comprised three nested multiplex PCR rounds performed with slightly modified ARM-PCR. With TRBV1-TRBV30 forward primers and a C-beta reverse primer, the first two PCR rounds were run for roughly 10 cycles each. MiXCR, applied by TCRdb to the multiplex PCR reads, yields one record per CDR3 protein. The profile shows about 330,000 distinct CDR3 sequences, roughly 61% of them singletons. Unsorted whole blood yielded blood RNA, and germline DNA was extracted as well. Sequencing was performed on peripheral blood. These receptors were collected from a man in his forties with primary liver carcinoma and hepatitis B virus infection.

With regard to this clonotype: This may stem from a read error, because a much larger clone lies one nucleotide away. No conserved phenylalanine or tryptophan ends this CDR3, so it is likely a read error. CDR3 protein: CASSEGGQGGEKLFL. The CDR3 nucleotides read TGTGCCAGCAGTGAAGGCGGACAGGGAGGGGAAAAACTGTTTTTG. V and J are TRBV25-1 and TRBJ1-4; 8 bases map to TRBD1. Trimming removed 2 bases from V and 8 bases from J; junction bases left unmatched: 7. The CDR3 totals 15 residues. CDR1 is MGHDK, CDR2 SYGVNS, per germline.

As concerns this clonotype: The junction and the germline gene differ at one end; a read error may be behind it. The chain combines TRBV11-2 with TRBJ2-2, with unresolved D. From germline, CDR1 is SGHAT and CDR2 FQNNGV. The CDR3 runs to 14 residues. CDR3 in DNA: TGTGCCAGCAGCTGGTCGCAAAACACCGGTGAGCTGTCTTTT. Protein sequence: CASSWSQNTGELSF.

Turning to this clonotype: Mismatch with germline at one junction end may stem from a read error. The CDR3 DNA sequence: TGTGTCAGCACCTCCCGCACCGGGACAGGGGCTCGGCAGTTCTTC. Translated: CVSTSRTGTGARQFF. The J gene is TRBJ2-1, the V gene TRBV11-2, with 10 bases fitting TRBD1. The CDR3 loop spans 15 amino acids. CDR1 SGHAT and CDR2 FQNNGV come from the germline V gene.

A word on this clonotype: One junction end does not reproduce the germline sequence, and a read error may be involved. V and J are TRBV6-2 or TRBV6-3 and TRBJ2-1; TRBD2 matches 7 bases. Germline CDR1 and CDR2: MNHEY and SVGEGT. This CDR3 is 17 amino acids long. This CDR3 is CASSETGGRESYSEQFF. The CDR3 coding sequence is TGTGCCAGCAGCGAAACCGGAGGGCGGGAGAGTTACAGTGAGCAGTTCTTC.

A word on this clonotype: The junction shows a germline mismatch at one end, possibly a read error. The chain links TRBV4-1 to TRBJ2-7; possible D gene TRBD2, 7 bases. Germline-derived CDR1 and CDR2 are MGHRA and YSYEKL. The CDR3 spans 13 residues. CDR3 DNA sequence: TGCGCCAGTGGGAGGGGGGACCTCTACGTGCAGTACTTC. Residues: CASGRGDLYVQYF.

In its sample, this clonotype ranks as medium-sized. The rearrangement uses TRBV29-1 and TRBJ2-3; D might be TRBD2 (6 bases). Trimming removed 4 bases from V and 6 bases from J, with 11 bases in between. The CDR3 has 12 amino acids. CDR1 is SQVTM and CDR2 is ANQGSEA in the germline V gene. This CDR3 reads CSVGQGGDTQYF. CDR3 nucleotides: TGCAGCGTTGGGCAGGGAGGCGATACGCAGTATTTT.

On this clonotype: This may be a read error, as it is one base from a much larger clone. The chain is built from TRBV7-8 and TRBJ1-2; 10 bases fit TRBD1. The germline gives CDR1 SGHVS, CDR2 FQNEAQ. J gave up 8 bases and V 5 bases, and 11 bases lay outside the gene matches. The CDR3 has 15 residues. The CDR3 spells CASSPSDRGLLGYTF. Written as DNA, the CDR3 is TGTGCCAGCAGCCCTAGTGACAGGGGGCTTTTAGGCTACACCTTC.

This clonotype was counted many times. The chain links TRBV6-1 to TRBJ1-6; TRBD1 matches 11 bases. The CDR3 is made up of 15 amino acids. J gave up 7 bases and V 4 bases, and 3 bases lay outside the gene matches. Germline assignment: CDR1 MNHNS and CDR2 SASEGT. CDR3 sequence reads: CASSARDRGNSPLHF. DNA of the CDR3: TGTGCCAGCAGTGCAAGGGACAGGGGGAATTCACCCCTCCACTTT.

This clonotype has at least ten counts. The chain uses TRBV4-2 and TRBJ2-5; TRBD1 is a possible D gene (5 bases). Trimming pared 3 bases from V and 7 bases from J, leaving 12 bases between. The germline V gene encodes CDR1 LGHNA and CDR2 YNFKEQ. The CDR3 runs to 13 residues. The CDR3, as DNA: TGTGCCAGCAGCCACGACAGAGCAGGGACCCAGTACTTC. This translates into CASSHDRAGTQYF.

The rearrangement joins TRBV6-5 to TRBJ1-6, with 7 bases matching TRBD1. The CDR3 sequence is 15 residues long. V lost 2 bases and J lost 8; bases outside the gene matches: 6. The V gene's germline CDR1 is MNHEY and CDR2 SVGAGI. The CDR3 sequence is CASSYTTGYDSPLHF. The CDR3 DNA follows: TGTGCCAGCAGTTACACGACAGGGTATGATTCACCCCTCCACTTT.